Shown below are 28 T cell receptor beta chains from a single sample sequenced in a study of CD8 T cells in Susac syndrome. Reverse transcription of roughly 0.45 to 1 ug RNA was performed with random hexamers. TCRdb processed the immunoSEQ multiplex PCR reads anew with MiXCR; each CDR3 protein has one entry. The sample includes 150,000 to 200,000 distinct CDR3 sequences, 85% to 95% of them seen just once. The specimen sequenced was CD4+ T cells from PBMCs. The receptors shown here come from a human donor in good health.

The chain joins TRBV23-1 to TRBJ1-3; no clear D gene. TRBV23-1 is noted as an ORF with a role that remains uncertain. The CDR3 totals 13 residues. Deletions cut 2 bases from V and 3 bases from J, with 5 bases between. The CDR3 reads CASSQKGGNTIYF. The CDR3 DNA sequence: TGCGCCAGCAGTCAAAAAGGTGGAAACACCATATATTTT.

This CDR3 is CATGGGQLGQPQHF. The CDR3 nucleotides are TGTGCCACGGGGGGGGGACAACTCGGGCAGCCCCAGCATTTT. This chain joins TRBV19 and TRBJ1-5; a weak D match, TRBD1 (6 bases). The CDR3 is 14 residues long. The V end was cut by 10 bases, the J end by 7 bases, with 20 bases between. Per germline, CDR1 LNHDA and CDR2 SQIVND (reference sequence).

The genes are TRBV20-1 and TRBJ1-2, with TRBD1 matching over 8 bases. The CDR3 consists of 13 residues. V shed 6 bases and J 2 bases; nucleotides not matched to a gene: 5. Germline V gene lookup returns CDR1 DFQATT and CDR2 SNEGSKA (reference sequence). Here the CDR3 reads CSAAGGGNYGYTF. CDR3 in DNA: TGCAGTGCCGCAGGGGGCGGAAACTATGGCTACACCTTC.

CDR3 loop: CASSLSGNVNIQYF. As DNA, the CDR3 is TGTGCCAGCAGCCTCTCCGGGAACGTAAACATTCAGTACTTC. The chain employs TRBV7-9 and TRBJ2-4; D is perhaps TRBD2 (5 bases). Germline lookup yields CDR1 SEHNR and CDR2 FQNEAQ (reference sequence). Trimming pared 5 bases from V and 6 bases from J, leaving 14 bases between. CDR3 length equals 14 residues. Full variable domain (missing parts from reference TRBV7-9 and TRBJ2-4): DTGVSQNPRHKITKRGQNVTFRCDPISEHNRLYWYRQTLGQGPEFLTYFQNEAQLEKSRLLSDRFSAERPKGSFSTLEIQRTEQGDSAMYLCASSLSGNVNIQYFGAGTRLSVL.

The genes are TRBV29-1 and TRBJ1-1; possibly TRBD1 for D (5 bases). Trimming removed 3 bases at V and 3 bases at J, with 11 bases between. The CDR3 runs to 13 residues. The germline CDR1 and CDR2 sequences are SQVTM and ANQGSEA. The CDR3 loop reads CSVETGRDTEAFF. As DNA, the CDR3 is TGCAGCGTTGAGACGGGACGGGACACTGAAGCTTTCTTT.

This chain uses TRBV20-1 with TRBJ2-7; 7 bases agree with TRBD2. V shed 2 bases, J shed 0 bases, and the junction held 4 bases outside the gene matches. The CDR3 contains 14 residues. Germline loops: CDR1 DFQATT, CDR2 SNEGSKA (reference sequence). In DNA form, the CDR3 reads TGCAGTGCTAGACCTAGCGGTAGCTCCTACGAGCAGTACTTC. This sequence encodes CSARPSGSSYEQYF.

This clonotype was counted a few times. The V and J genes are TRBV7-8 and TRBJ1-2, with 7 bases that match TRBD1. The CDR3 covers 14 residues. Germline trimming cut 1 base from V and 4 bases from J; bases unmatched to any gene: 3. The germline gives CDR1 SGHVS, CDR2 FQNEAQ. CDR3 nucleotides: TGTGCCAGCAGCTTAGGACAGGGAATCTATGGCTACACCTTC. Protein product: CASSLGQGIYGYTF.

J is TRBJ2-3 and V is TRBV5-6; 7 bases line up with TRBD2. The CDR3 is made up of 15 amino acids. J was trimmed by 5 bases and V by 0 bases; bases with no gene match: 6. Per germline, CDR1 SGHDT and CDR2 YYEEEE. The CDR3: CASSLVGTMEDTQYF. The CDR3 DNA sequence: TGTGCCAGCAGCTTGGTCGGGACTATGGAAGATACGCAGTATTTT.

The chain carries TRBV5-1 and TRBJ2-7; TRBD2 matches 10 bases. CDR3 length equals 13 residues. From germline, CDR1 is SGHRS and CDR2 YFSETQ. Germline trimming cut 4 bases from V and 9 bases from J; bases unmatched to any gene: 7. CDR3 in DNA: TGCGCCAGCAGCGCTAGCGGGGGCGAAGGGCAGTACTTC. It yields the protein CASSASGGEGQYF.

The rearrangement joins TRBV27 to TRBJ2-3, with D perhaps matching TRBD1 (6 bases). From germline, CDR1 is MNHEY and CDR2 SMNVEV (reference sequence). Trimming stripped 6 bases from V and 1 base from J, with 14 bases between. The CDR3 length is 15 residues. This chain's CDR3 is CASRPAGAGTDTQYF. CDR3 nucleotides: TGTGCCAGCAGACCGGCAGGGGCGGGCACAGATACGCAGTATTTT.

The chain is built from TRBV2 and TRBJ1-2; unclear D gene. Trimming shortened V by 7 bases and J by 1 base, and 7 bases separated the two germline ends. CDR1 SNHLY and CDR2 FYNNEI come from the germline V gene. The CDR3 is 12 residues long. The CDR3 loop is CASINSNYGYTF. Written as DNA, the CDR3 is TGTGCCAGCATTAACAGTAACTATGGCTACACCTTC. Drawing the rest from reference TRBV2 and TRBJ1-2, the complete variable domain is EPEVTQTPSHQVTQMGQEVILRCVPISNHLYFYWYRQILGQKVEFLVSFYNNEISEKSEIFDDQFSVERPDGSNFTLKIRSTKLEDSAMYFCASINSNYGYTFGSGTRLTVV.

The chain uses TRBV5-6 and TRBJ2-5, with D tentatively TRBD2 (5 bases). The V and J ends lost 9 bases and 2 bases respectively, with 14 bases between them. CDR1 is SGHDT and CDR2 is YYEEEE in the germline V gene. The CDR3 has 13 amino acids. CDR3 amino acids: CATRRVQQETQYF. The CDR3 nucleotides read TGTGCCACCCGGCGGGTGCAGCAAGAGACCCAGTACTTC.

The chain is built from TRBV29-1 and TRBJ2-1; the D gene is possibly TRBD2 (6 bases). The germline gives CDR1 SQVTM, CDR2 ANQGSEA. The CDR3 has 12 residues. V lost 6 bases and J lost 8, with 14 bases in between. The CDR3: CSVVGWRDEQFF. CDR3 coding DNA: TGCAGCGTGGTAGGGTGGAGGGATGAGCAGTTCTTC.

The genes are TRBV2 and TRBJ2-5; D unclear. The CDR3 extends over 13 amino acids. V lost 1 base and J lost 7, with 10 bases in between. Germline V gene lookup returns CDR1 SNHLY and CDR2 FYNNEI. The CDR3 DNA is TGTGCCAGCAGTGAAGGATCCAGCCTGACCCAGTACTTC. Its translation: CASSEGSSLTQYF. Variable domain in full (rest from reference TRBV2 and TRBJ2-5): EPEVTQTPSHQVTQMGQEVILRCVPISNHLYFYWYRQILGQKVEFLVSFYNNEISEKSEIFDDQFSVERPDGSNFTLKIRSTKLEDSAMYFCASSEGSSLTQYFGPGTRLLVL.

This clonotype was recorded once. The gene calls are TRBV7-3 and TRBJ2-2; perhaps D is TRBD1 or TRBD2 (5 bases each). The length of the CDR3 is 14 residues. Germline assignment: CDR1 SGHTA and CDR2 FQGTGA. Deletions cut 3 bases from V and 7 bases from J, with 12 bases between. DNA for the CDR3: TGTGCCAGCAGCTTCGGGGACCTTGGCGGGGAGCTGTTTTTT. This translates into CASSFGDLGGELFF.

The chain uses TRBV24-1 and TRBJ2-1; D is uncertain. The CDR3 runs to 14 residues. The germline CDR1 and CDR2 sequences are KGHDR and SFDVKD. V lost 5 bases to trimming and J lost 0 bases, with 7 bases between them. CDR3 in amino acids: CATSGRSSYNEQFF. The CDR3 bases are TGTGCCACCAGTGGCCGCAGCTCCTACAATGAGCAGTTCTTC.

The chain recombines TRBV20-1 with TRBJ1-1; 7 bases line up with TRBD1. The J segment lost 8 bases and the V segment lost 3 bases, leaving 3 bases of the junction unmatched. The germline V gene has CDR1 DFQATT and CDR2 SNEGSKA (reference sequence). The CDR3 loop spans 11 amino acids. The CDR3 DNA sequence: TGCAGTGCTAGTGACAGGGCCGAAGCTTTCTTT. This translates into CSASDRAEAFF.

The chain joins TRBV20-1 to TRBJ2-5; D ambiguous. The CDR3 loop spans 12 amino acids. The germline V gene has CDR1 DFQATT and CDR2 SNEGSKA (reference sequence). V was pared by 4 bases and J by 1 base, with 7 bases between. The CDR3 loop is CSATLIQETQYF. The CDR3 DNA reads TGCAGTGCTACATTAATCCAAGAGACCCAGTACTTC.

This chain joins TRBV12-3 or TRBV12-4 and TRBJ1-2, with D hard to call. The CDR3 length is 14 residues. Trimming cost V 2 bases and J 4 bases, with 11 bases left between them. The CDR3 DNA is TGTGCCAGCAGTTTATCGGGCTCGATCTATGGCTACACCTTC. The encoded protein is CASSLSGSIYGYTF.

The chain recombines TRBV12-3 or TRBV12-4 with TRBJ1-1, with 8 bases lining up with TRBD1. V gave up 6 bases and J gave up 0 bases; unmatched junction bases: 0. This CDR3 contains 13 residues. The DNA of the CDR3 is TGTGCCAGCAGGGACAGGGTGAACACTGAAGCTTTCTTT. Translation: CASRDRVNTEAFF.

The chain combines TRBV12-3 or TRBV12-4 with TRBJ2-7; 7 nucleotides match TRBD2. This CDR3 comprises 15 residues. The junction had 8 bases not matched to a gene; V was cut back by 1 base and J by 5 bases. The CDR3 loop is CASSLEGRGSDEQYF. The CDR3 nucleotides read TGTGCCAGCAGTTTAGAGGGGCGGGGGTCCGACGAGCAGTACTTC.

This clonotype was found once. The rearrangement uses TRBV29-1 and TRBJ1-4; D is unresolved. The CDR3 is 13 amino acids. V lost 2 bases to trimming and J lost 7 bases, with 11 bases between them. Germline values: CDR1 SQVTM, CDR2 ANQGSEA. CDR3 sequence: CSVEFTGVEKLFF. Here the CDR3 DNA reads TGCAGCGTTGAATTCACGGGAGTTGAAAAACTGTTTTTT. Filled out from reference TRBV29-1 and TRBJ1-4, the complete variable domain reads SAVISQKPSRDICQRGTSLTIQCQVDSQVTMMFWYRQQPGQSLTLIATANQGSEATYESGFVIDKFPISRPNLTFSTLTVSNMSPEDSSIYLCSVEFTGVEKLFFGSGTQLSVL.

This clonotype was counted only a few times. The genes are TRBV2 and TRBJ1-1, with 7 bases that match TRBD1. The germline gives CDR1 SNHLY, CDR2 FYNNEI. The CDR3 length is 14 residues. With V trimmed by 4 bases and J by 4 bases, 6 bases remained unmatched. In DNA form, the CDR3 reads TGTGCCAGCAGTGGTACAGGGGTGGGCACTGAAGCTTTCTTT. Protein sequence: CASSGTGVGTEAFF.

The J gene is TRBJ1-1, the V gene TRBV7-9; D call uncertain. This CDR3 has 13 residues. The germline CDR1 and CDR2 sequences are SEHNR and FQNEAQ (reference sequence). V lost 7 bases to trimming and J lost 0 bases, with 9 bases between them. This CDR3 is CASTRTVNTEAFF. DNA for the CDR3: TGTGCCAGCACCAGAACGGTGAACACTGAAGCTTTCTTT.

V gene TRBV7-2 combines with J gene TRBJ2-7, with D unclear. Germline V CDR1 and CDR2: SGHTA, FQGNSA. V lost 5 bases, J lost 0 bases, and 14 bases lay in between. The CDR3 sequence is 15 residues long. The CDR3 region is CASSMSAGHSYEQYF. CDR3 DNA sequence: TGTGCCAGCAGCATGAGCGCCGGGCACTCCTACGAGCAGTACTTC.

This chain uses TRBV12-3 or TRBV12-4 with TRBJ2-3; 11 bases match TRBD2. The CDR3 runs 17 residues. The V segment lost 6 bases and the J segment 0 bases; nucleotides outside the gene matches: 8. The CDR3 protein is CASSLGLAATSTDTQYF. The CDR3 nucleotides read TGTGCCAGCAGCCTGGGACTAGCGGCTACTAGCACAGATACGCAGTATTTT.

J is TRBJ1-5 and V is TRBV6-1; D not certain. V was trimmed by 7 bases and J by 1 base, leaving 17 bases between them. Germline V lookup: CDR1 MNHNS, CDR2 SASEGT. The CDR3 loop spans 16 amino acids. The CDR3 DNA is TGTGCCAGCACCGACCCAGAGGCGGGAAGCAATCAGCCCCAGCATTTT. Its protein is CASTDPEAGSNQPQHF.

This clonotype has just a few counts. The chain is built from TRBV7-8 and TRBJ2-5; D might be TRBD2 (6 bases). CDR3 length: 14 amino acids. Trimming took off 5 bases at V and 7 bases at J, with 17 bases between the two ends. Germline V gene lookup returns CDR1 SGHVS and CDR2 FQNEAQ. CDR3: CASSPATGERTQYF. The DNA of the CDR3 is TGTGCCAGCAGCCCTGCCACGGGGGAGAGGACCCAGTACTTC.